This T cell receptor beta chain is from a study of regulatory T cells in long-lasting Graves disease. Construction of the TCR beta libraries employed iRepertoire HTBI primers in conjunction with Arm-PCR of CDR3 regions. TCRdb ran MiXCR on the multiplex PCR reads and lists one entry per CDR3 protein. The sample lists about 540,000 distinct CDR3 sequences; about 13% were seen once. This clonotype has just a few counts. Its specificity is not known. Time point in this sample: newly diagnosed GD, antithyroid drugs for less than 3 months. Extracted RNA from PBMCs served as the source of the TCR library. The germline CDR1 and CDR2 sequences are LGHDT and YNNKEL (reference sequence). The CDR3 runs 15 residues. Trimming pared 0 bases from V and 6 bases from J, leaving 11 bases between. Findings and limits, study-wide: Thyroid tissue was not sampled; only peripheral blood was. A greater number of public clonotypes (fewer than 3,000) was shared by persistent patients than by new patients (approximately 880).

These data are also associated with another study on T cells in Graves' hyperthyroidism and ophthalmopathy.

Sequenced material: peripheral blood mononuclear cells (PBMCs), taken at new diagnosis, from a patient treated with antithyroid drugs. This clonotype was obtained from a man younger than 45 with Graves disease. This sequence joins TRBV3-1 and TRBJ2-2; D not resolved. Here the CDR3 reads CASSQESSYAGELFF. DNA of the CDR3: TGTGCCAGCAGCCAAGAAAGTAGCTACGCCGGGGAGCTGTTTTTT.